This is a list of T cell receptor beta chains from one sample in a study of human T cells and chemical hapten exposure. MiXCR, applied by TCRdb to the RACE reads, yields one record per CDR3 protein. The sample shows 150,000 to 200,000 distinct CDR3 sequences, about 14% of them seen only once. The sample here was whole blood, taken in connection with sensitization to the hapten diphenylcyclopropenone (DPC). Receptors originate from a woman in her 30s with alopecia areata. Some clones in this sample may be carry-over from other donors' samples. Both conserved end residues are part of each CDR3. The D gene is left open where the match is weak. Size is omitted from some rows. Given values are once, few, many or a class for expanded clones.

size	D	V	J	DNA	CDR3
few	TRBD1	TRBV20-1	TRBJ1-5	TGCAGTGCTAGATTTCAGGGGGCGGGCAATCAGCCCCAGCATTTT	CSARFQGAGNQPQHF
few	-	TRBV5-1	TRBJ1-2	TGCGCCAGCAGCTTGGAGGCAGTGCGTAACTATGGCTACACCTTC	CASSLEAVRNYGYTF
-	-	TRBV5-1	TRBJ1-4	TGCGCCAGCAGCGCAATTGGGGGCGTCGGAGAAAAACTGTTTTTT	CASSAIGGVGEKLFF
-	-	TRBV11-3	TRBJ2-6	TGTGCCAGCAGCCCCGACCTTTCGGGGGCCAACGTCCTGACTTTC	CASSPDLSGANVLTF
-	TRBD2	TRBV4-2	TRBJ2-1	TGTGTCAGCAGCCAAGATGACGGCGGGAGGGCGGGCAATGAGCAGTTCTTC	CVSSQDDGGRAGNEQFF
few	-	TRBV27	TRBJ2-1	TGTGCCAGCAGTTTATTAGGCGCGGCAGGGATTTACAATGAGCAGTTCTTC	CASSLLGAAGIYNEQFF
-	TRBD1	TRBV18	TRBJ2-2	TGTGCCAGCTCCGACCAGGGGGTATGGACCGGGGAGCTGTTTTTT	CASSDQGVWTGELFF
few	-	TRBV7-2	TRBJ2-3	TGTGCCAGCAGCTTATCGATTAGGGGCTCATCAGATACGCAGTATTTT	CASSLSIRGSSDTQYF
-	-	TRBV9	TRBJ1-5	TGTGCCAGCAGCGTAGGGCAGGGCTCGCAGCCCCAGCATTTT	CASSVGQGSQPQHF
many	-	TRBV20-1	TRBJ1-5	TGCAGTGCCTCCGGGAGGGAGAGGCAGCCCCAGCATTTT	CSASGRERQPQHF
few	-	TRBV6-6	TRBJ1-4	TGTGCCAGTAAGCGTTCGGTCGGGGAAAAACTGTTTTTT	CASKRSVGEKLFF
-	TRBD2	TRBV6-5	TRBJ2-2	TGTGCCAGCAGTTCCCGCCTAGCGGGGGTCTCCGGGGAGCTGTTTTTT	CASSSRLAGVSGELFF
few	-	TRBV30	TRBJ2-3	TGTGCCTGGAGTACGGACCCCCTCACAGATACGCAGTATTTT	CAWSTDPLTDTQYF
few	-	TRBV7-8	TRBJ1-5	TGTGCCAGCAGCTCCCGACAGGCTAATCAGCCCCAGCATTTT	CASSSRQANQPQHF
-	-	TRBV7-3	TRBJ2-6	TGTGCCAGCAGCACCCGCAGTTCCGGGGCCAACGTCCTGACTTTC	CASSTRSSGANVLTF
many	-	TRBV25-1	TRBJ1-2	TGTGCCAGCAGAGATACTTATGGCTACACCTTC	CASRDTYGYTF
many	-	TRBV6-2/TRBV6-3	TRBJ1-2	TGTGCCAGCAGCAACAGGCGGATAGATGGCTACACCTTC	CASSNRRIDGYTF
-	TRBD2	TRBV28	TRBJ2-7	TGTGCCAGCCCCCCAACGGGACTAGCTGGGGACGAGCAGTACTTC	CASPPTGLAGDEQYF
-	-	TRBV6-2/TRBV6-3	TRBJ2-1	TGTGCCAGCAGTTACCCCGGCCCCCGGGAGTTCTTC	CASSYPGPREFF
-	TRBD1	TRBV2	TRBJ1-3	TGTGCCAGCAGGGACAGGGCAACATCTGGAAACACCATATATTTT	CASRDRATSGNTIYF
-	TRBD2	TRBV5-1	TRBJ2-3	TGCGCCAGCAGCTTACGATCTAGCGGGGGGGCCTCTGGGTCAGATACGCAGTATTTT	CASSLRSSGGASGSDTQYF
-	TRBD2	TRBV20-1	TRBJ2-7	TGCAGTGCTACCCAAACTAGCGGGAGGGCCTACGAGCAGTACTTC	CSATQTSGRAYEQYF
many	TRBD1	TRBV5-4	TRBJ1-1	TGTGCCAGCAGCCCCAACGCTGGGACAGGGGGGGCGTCCACTGAAGCTTTCTTT	CASSPNAGTGGASTEAFF
-	-	TRBV6-4	TRBJ2-2	TGTGCCAGCAGCCGGGACGGCAACACCGGGGAGCTGTTTTTT	CASSRDGNTGELFF
-	-	TRBV20-1	TRBJ2-3	TGCAGTGCAGCCGGGAGACAGGACACAGATACGCAGTATTTT	CSAAGRQDTDTQYF
many	TRBD2	TRBV18	TRBJ2-1	TGTGCCAGCTCACCGCCTAGCGGGGGGGCCGATGAGCAGTTCTTC	CASSPPSGGADEQFF
few	-	TRBV6-5	TRBJ1-1	TGTGCCAGCAGCCCCCTCCCAATAAACACTGAAGCTTTCTTT	CASSPLPINTEAFF
few	-	TRBV29-1	TRBJ1-2	TGCAGCGTTGAGGGCCGACTCTTC	CSVEGRLF
many	-	TRBV7-7	TRBJ2-1	TGTGCTAGCAGCCGGGGCCTATACAATGAGCAGTTCTTC	CASSRGLYNEQFF
few	TRBD2	TRBV10-3	TRBJ2-1	TGTGCCATCAGTGAGACGCGGGGGGGACCCTACAATGAGCAGTTCTTC	CAISETRGGPYNEQFF
many	-	TRBV20-1	TRBJ1-2	TGCAGTGCCTCCCCCAGAGGGGCGGGTAACTATGGCTACACCTTC	CSASPRGAGNYGYTF
many	TRBD1	TRBV5-6	TRBJ1-6	TGTGCCAGCAGCTACGGGACAGGAAATTCACCCCTCCACTTT	CASSYGTGNSPLHF
-	-	TRBV7-9	TRBJ1-2	TGTGCCAGCAGCATAAGTAATAACTATGGCTACACCTTC	CASSISNNYGYTF